The text below deals with one T cell receptor beta chain. Time point here: newly diagnosed GD, antithyroid drugs for less than 3 months. PBMC-derived RNA was used for the TCR library. From germline, CDR1 is SGHNT and CDR2 YYREEE (reference sequence). The CDR3 is 15 amino acids. Between the trimmed V and J ends, which lost 7 bases and 7 bases, there was a span of 21 bases. Investigators prepared the TCR beta libraries by applying iRepertoire HTBI primers and Arm-PCR of CDR3 regions. TCRdb re-called the multiplex PCR reads through MiXCR, storing one row per CDR3 protein. The table has about 620,000 distinct CDR3 sequences, roughly 15% seen once. The data were taken from a study of regulatory T cells in long-lasting Graves disease. The same sample was also studied in work on T cells in Graves' hyperthyroidism and ophthalmopathy. That source notes: Absence of ophthalmopathy progression within 18 months defined stable Graves' hyperthyroidism. Participants, patients aged 18 to 65, had newly diagnosed hyperthyroidism with a duration under 2 months. HTBI primers were employed in a first-round RT-PCR of the TCR CDR3.

This TCR was sampled from a woman aged 30 to 39 with Graves disease. V is TRBV5-4 and J is TRBJ2-1; D is possibly TRBD1 or TRBD2 (5 bases each). Sequencing was performed on peripheral blood mononuclear cells (PBMCs), taken at new diagnosis, from a patient treated with antithyroid drugs. CDR3 loop: CASLDLLGRPNEQFF. The CDR3 DNA reads as TGTGCCAGCTTAGACTTACTGGGACGACCGAATGAGCAGTTCTTC.